The clone carrying this TCR beta chain showed up just once. This specimen belongs to a study of shared clonotypes between healthy human individuals. It was into CD45RA+ naive and CD45RA-negative memory subsets that the CD4+ cells were split. Here immunoSEQ multiplex PCR was the method, and the copy in TCRdb shows in-frame clones only, minus some. This sample has about 660,000 clones, with about 74% found just once. The ends were cut back, 2 bases at V and 6 bases at J, with 17 bases in the middle. Per the germline V gene, CDR1 is GTSNPN and CDR2 is SVGIG (reference sequence). The CDR3 has 14 amino acids.

This clonotype was sampled from a woman aged 25 to 39 in good health. Specimen: memory CD4+ T cells sorted from blood. Subset specified: CD45RA-negative fraction. The chain links TRBV30 to TRBJ2-7, with D possibly TRBD2 on 5 matching bases. CDR3 sequence (DNA): TGTGCCTGGAGTCCCTCCCGGGTGAGCGGCGAGCAGTACTTC. It is translated as CAWSPSRVSGEQYF.